This T cell receptor (beta chain) was recorded in a study of blood T cell repertoires in COVID-19. Background on the study: Samples of COVID-19 (acute and convalescent) were obtained from the United States, Italy and Spain. The analysed material was cDNA or gDNA that came from T cells, B-cell-depleted T cells, or PBMCs.

As handled by the study authors: How many nucleated cells were present was estimated from reference gene primer amplification. Only in-frame clones appear in the TCRdb table, and some are missing; sequencing was by immunoSEQ multiplex PCR. That table supplies the V and J calls and clone size; D and trimming were determined from the DNA. Of roughly 150,000 clones listed, just under 90% are singletons. The sample holds one count of this clone. Germline trimming cut 3 bases from V and 0 bases from J; bases unmatched to any gene: 5. The germline V gene encodes CDR1 GTSNPN and CDR2 SVGIG (reference sequence). This CDR3 contains 15 residues.

The TCR was taken from a woman older than 75 with acute or convalescent COVID-19. The sample taken for sequencing was peripheral blood. V gene TRBV30 combines with J gene TRBJ1-3, with 7 bases fitting TRBD1. The CDR3 region has the DNA TGTGCCTGGAGCCGGACAGGAAACTCTGGAAACACCATATATTTT. This translates into CAWSRTGNSGNTIYF.